These 32 T cell receptor beta chains originate from one sample sequenced in a study of CD4 T cells in relation to SARS-CoV-2 and coronaviruses. Assay: immunoSEQ multiplex PCR; the TCRdb copy retains only in-frame clones and omits some. Of 38,000 or so clones in the sample, around 74% are singletons; the top ten hold roughly 22%. The antigens of these receptors remain unknown. Input material: memory CD4+ T cells from PBMCs, cultured in vitro. The source is an adult with COVID-19.

The J gene is TRBJ2-3, the V gene TRBV30; D call uncertain. V lost 1 base to trimming and J lost 2 bases, with 4 bases between them. The CDR3 is 12 residues long. Germline V gene lookup returns CDR1 GTSNPN and CDR2 SVGIG (reference sequence). The DNA for the CDR3 is TGTGCCTGGAGTGCCCTCACAGATACGCAGTATTTT. As protein: CAWSALTDTQYF.

The chain carries TRBV28 and TRBJ1-2, with D hard to call. V shed 5 bases and J shed 0 bases, with 13 bases lying between them. This CDR3 is built from 15 residues. CDR1 is MDHEN and CDR2 is SYDVKM in the germline V gene. The CDR3 loop is CASSPYRRANYGYTF. The CDR3 nucleotides read TGTGCCAGCAGTCCCTATCGGAGGGCTAACTATGGCTACACCTTC.

Here the CDR3 DNA reads TGTGCCAGCAGCTACAGGGGCACTGAAGCTTTCTTT. As protein: CASSYRGTEAFF. The chain couples TRBV5-4 to TRBJ1-1; 7 nucleotides agree with TRBD1. J was trimmed by 4 bases and V by 3 bases; bases with no gene match: 0. Germline-derived CDR1 and CDR2 are SGHNT and YYREEE (reference sequence). The CDR3 totals 12 residues.

V and J are TRBV20-1 and TRBJ2-7, with a possible D match to TRBD1 (7 bases). Trimming removed 7 bases at V and 5 bases at J, with 12 bases between. CDR1 DFQATT and CDR2 SNEGSKA come from the germline V gene (reference sequence). The CDR3 sequence is 11 residues long. The CDR3 coding sequence is TGCAGTGAAGGCAGGGGGGACGAGCAGTACTTC. Translation gives CSEGRGDEQYF.

The rearrangement links TRBV11-3 to TRBJ2-1, with 8 nucleotides matching TRBD1. Germline trimming cut 5 bases from V and 6 bases from J; bases unmatched to any gene: 6. Looked up from germline, CDR1 is SGHNT and CDR2 is YENEEA. The CDR3 covers 14 residues. The CDR3 DNA sequence: TGTGCCAGCAGCCCCGGACAGGGTAGCAATGAGCAGTTCTTC. As protein: CASSPGQGSNEQFF.

The J gene is TRBJ2-5, the V gene TRBV7-3, with TRBD1 matching 8 bases. The CDR3 is 14 residues long. Trimming took 4 bases from V and 5 from J; bases not matched to a gene: 6. Looked up from germline, CDR1 is SGHTA and CDR2 is FQGTGA. CDR3 bases: TGTGCCAGCAGCTCGACAGGGGCAGGGGAGACCCAGTACTTC. It is translated as CASSSTGAGETQYF.

This clone was counted once. The V call is TRBV5-1, the J call TRBJ1-4, with a tentative D call TRBD1 (6 bases). CDR1 is SGHRS, CDR2 YFSETQ, per germline. V lost 0 bases and J 8 bases, leaving 11 bases between the germline ends. CDR3 size: 14 residues. CDR3 amino acids: CASSLAGAEEKLFF. CDR3 nucleotide sequence: TGCGCCAGCAGCTTGGCGGGGGCCGAAGAAAAACTGTTTTTT.

The J gene is TRBJ2-1, the V gene TRBV27; the match to TRBD2 covers 7 bases. This CDR3 region has 14 residues. Germline V gene lookup returns CDR1 MNHEY and CDR2 SMNVEV (reference sequence). Unmatched junction bases numbered 3, after V lost 2 bases and J lost 5 bases. The DNA of the CDR3 is TGTGCCAGCAGTTTAAGTGGGAGGGACAATGAGCAGTTCTTC. This gives the protein CASSLSGRDNEQFF.

This clone showed up just once. This sequence joins TRBV30 and TRBJ2-5; TRBD1 might be the D (5 bases). CDR1 is GTSNPN, CDR2 SVGIG, per germline (reference sequence). Trimming left V 3 bases short and J 7 bases short, with 15 bases between. The CDR3 spans 13 residues. The CDR3 nucleotides read TGTGCCTGGAGGGTTACTGCTCAGGGGACCCAGTACTTC. This sequence encodes CAWRVTAQGTQYF.

This clone was observed a few times. The CDR3, as DNA: TGTGCCAGCAGTGGTAGCGGGACGAGCTCCTACAATGAGCAGTTCTTC. Its translation is CASSGSGTSSYNEQFF. V and J are TRBV25-1 and TRBJ2-1; 8 bases align to TRBD2. The CDR3 loop spans 16 amino acids. The germline gives CDR1 MGHDK, CDR2 SYGVNS. Unmatched junction bases numbered 5, after V lost 4 bases and J lost 0 bases.

The chain employs TRBV5-1 and TRBJ1-6; D is possibly TRBD1 (5 bases). CDR3 length: 15 residues. The V gene lost 4 bases and the J gene lost 7 bases, with 15 bases spanning the gap. The germline V gene encodes CDR1 SGHRS and CDR2 YFSETQ. CDR3 loop: CASSPDGQGNSPLHF. Here the CDR3 DNA reads TGCGCCAGCAGCCCTGATGGGCAGGGAAATTCACCCCTCCACTTT.

This chain uses TRBV19 with TRBJ2-6; D is ambiguous. Germline V gene sequence: CDR1 LNHDA, CDR2 SQIVND (reference sequence). V was pared by 7 bases and J by 4 bases, with 11 bases between. CDR3 size: 14 residues. The CDR3 here is CASIKRGGANVLTF. In DNA, the CDR3 is TGTGCCAGTATAAAACGAGGAGGGGCCAACGTCCTGACTTTC.

V usage is TRBV19 and J usage is TRBJ1-5; weak D call: TRBD1 (5 bases). Trimming pared 8 bases from V and 8 bases from J, leaving 19 bases between. Per the germline V gene, CDR1 is LNHDA and CDR2 is SQIVND (reference sequence). The CDR3 is 14 amino acids. Written as DNA, the CDR3 is TGTGCCAGTCGGATAGGGACCGACTTTAAGCCCCAGCATTTT. Its protein is CASRIGTDFKPQHF.

Written as DNA, the CDR3 is TGTGCCAGCAGCCGGGGTGGGGCGAATGAAAAACTGTTTTTT. Translating it yields CASSRGGANEKLFF. This chain links TRBV7-9 with TRBJ1-4, with a possible D match to TRBD1 (5 bases). The CDR3 covers 14 residues. The germline gives CDR1 SEHNR, CDR2 FQNEAQ (reference sequence). Trimming stripped 5 bases from V and 5 bases from J, with 12 bases between.

The chain combines TRBV19 with TRBJ1-2; 7 nucleotides align to TRBD1. Germline V CDR1 and CDR2: LNHDA, SQIVND (reference sequence). This CDR3 region has 15 residues. The V gene end was trimmed by 0 bases and the J gene end by 13 bases; junction bases not matched to a gene: 14. This CDR3 is CASSIELGQPAGGTF. For the CDR3, the DNA is TGTGCCAGTAGTATAGAATTGGGACAGCCCGCGGGGGGCACCTTC.

The V and J genes are TRBV28 and TRBJ1-3; 7 bases align to TRBD1. Trimming took 2 bases from V and 4 from J; bases not matched to a gene: 2. Germline CDR1 MDHEN, CDR2 SYDVKM. The CDR3 contains 14 residues. The CDR3 is CASSLGTDGNTIYF. The CDR3 DNA reads as TGTGCCAGCAGTTTAGGGACAGACGGAAACACCATATATTTT.

This clone was counted once. The chain has TRBV4-3 and TRBJ2-7; 10 bases match TRBD2. Trimming at V came to 5 bases and at J to 3 bases, leaving 7 bases not matched to a gene. The V gene's germline CDR1 is LGHNA and CDR2 YSLEER. The CDR3 has 15 residues. In DNA, the CDR3 is TGCGCCAGCAGCTACGGGACTAGCGAATACTACGAGCAGTACTTC. Translation gives CASSYGTSEYYEQYF.

The CDR3 reads CASSDNSPLASLYEQYF. In nucleotides, the CDR3 is TGTGCCAGCAGTGATAATTCCCCCCTAGCATCCCTCTACGAGCAGTACTTC. This sequence joins TRBV2 and TRBJ2-7; the D gene is possibly TRBD2 (5 bases). The germline V and J ends were trimmed by 3 bases and 3 bases, with 21 bases remaining between them. The V gene's germline CDR1 is SNHLY and CDR2 FYNNEI. CDR3 size: 17 residues.

This clone is a singleton in its sample. The chain is built from TRBV5-1 and TRBJ1-2; TRBD1 matches 7 bases. The trim removed 4 bases at V and 0 bases at J, leaving 12 bases unmatched. This CDR3 is 17 amino acids long. Germline assignment: CDR1 SGHRS and CDR2 YFSETQ. The CDR3 DNA reads as TGCGCCAGCAGCACACAGGGGAATCGGATTCCTAACTATGGCTACACCTTC. Amino acid sequence: CASSTQGNRIPNYGYTF.

The V call is TRBV19, the J call TRBJ2-2; D gene uncertain. CDR3 length equals 14 residues. The V gene's germline CDR1 is LNHDA and CDR2 SQIVND (reference sequence). The V end was cut by 4 bases, the J end by 1 base, with 7 bases between. The CDR3 sequence is CASSKQKNTGELFF. DNA of the CDR3: TGTGCCAGTAGTAAACAAAAGAACACCGGGGAGCTGTTTTTT.

The chain links TRBV7-9 to TRBJ2-1; possible D gene TRBD2, 5 bases. In germline, CDR1 is SEHNR, CDR2 FQNEAQ (reference sequence). This CDR3 is 14 amino acids long. With 0 bases removed from V and 4 bases from J, the gap between germline ends came to 7 bases. CDR3: CASSLAGAYNEQFF. As DNA, the CDR3 is TGTGCCAGCAGCTTAGCGGGAGCGTACAATGAGCAGTTCTTC.

This clone was counted a single time. The chain couples TRBV16 to TRBJ1-1, with D tentatively TRBD1 (6 bases). CDR1 is KGHSY and CDR2 is FQNENV in the germline V gene. V was cut by 4 bases and J by 3 bases, with 18 bases left in between. CDR3 length: 16 amino acids. Here the CDR3 DNA reads TGTGCCAGCAGCCTCGAGAGGGGGGCAAGGTACACTGAAGCTTTCTTT. Translated, it gives CASSLERGARYTEAFF.

This chain uses TRBV5-6 with TRBJ2-7, with D perhaps matching TRBD1 (6 bases). V lost 2 bases, J lost 0 bases, and 9 bases lay in between. This CDR3 has 14 residues. Germline CDR1 reads SGHDT; CDR2 reads YYEEEE. The CDR3 DNA reads TGTGCCAGCAGCTTACAGGGCGTCTCCTACGAGCAGTACTTC. The encoded protein is CASSLQGVSYEQYF.

The V call is TRBV2, the J call TRBJ2-3; the match to TRBD2 covers 12 bases. CDR3 size: 17 residues. After removal of 6 bases from V and 2 bases from J, the junction contained 9 bases not matched to a gene. Germline CDR1 and CDR2: SNHLY and FYNNEI. The CDR3, as DNA: TGTGCCAGCAGGCCCATACTAGCGGGAGGTCCCACAGATACGCAGTATTTT. Protein product: CASRPILAGGPTDTQYF. Full variable domain (missing parts from reference TRBV2 and TRBJ2-3): EPEVTQTPSHQVTQMGQEVILRCVPISNHLYFYWYRQILGQKVEFLVSFYNNEISEKSEIFDDQFSVERPDGSNFTLKIRSTKLEDSAMYFCASRPILAGGPTDTQYFGPGTRLTVL.

The chain couples TRBV12-3 or TRBV12-4 to TRBJ2-1, with D unresolved. This CDR3 contains 12 residues. The germline V and J ends were trimmed by 3 bases and 7 bases, with 7 bases remaining between them. The CDR3 region is CASSLVRNEQFF. In DNA form, the CDR3 reads TGTGCCAGCAGTTTGGTTAGGAATGAGCAGTTCTTC.

V is TRBV28 and J is TRBJ2-4; 9 nucleotides align to TRBD1. Trimming removed 5 bases from V and 2 bases from J; junction bases left unmatched: 4. The CDR3 covers 15 residues. Germline V gives CDR1 MDHEN, CDR2 SYDVKM. The chain's CDR3 is CASSEGQGPKNIQYF. The CDR3 DNA sequence: TGTGCCAGCAGTGAGGGACAGGGTCCCAAAAACATTCAGTACTTC.

V is TRBV18 and J is TRBJ1-1; D is uncertain. V shed 1 base and J shed 4 bases, with 10 bases lying between them. CDR3 length: 14 amino acids. Germline V gene sequence: CDR1 KGHSH, CDR2 LQKENI. The CDR3 coding sequence is TGTGCCAGCTCACCACTTGTTTGGGGCACTGAAGCTTTCTTT. It is translated as CASSPLVWGTEAFF.

This rearrangement joins TRBV5-6 to TRBJ1-1; the D is unclear. Between the trimmed V and J ends, which lost 2 bases and 8 bases, there was a span of 22 bases. The CDR3 has 16 amino acids. Germline CDR1 is SGHDT and CDR2 is YYEEEE. The CDR3 nucleotides read TGTGCCAGCAGCTTTTTCCGGGCGGGGTCGATTGGAGAAGCTTTCTTT. This gives the protein CASSFFRAGSIGEAFF. Filled out from reference TRBV5-6 and TRBJ1-1, the complete variable domain reads DAGVTQSPTHLIKTRGQQVTLRCSPKSGHDTVSWYQQALGQGPQFIFQYYEEEERQRGNFPDRFSGHQFPNYSSELNVNALLLGDSALYLCASSFFRAGSIGEAFFGQGTRLTVV.

This chain joins TRBV28 and TRBJ2-1; D gene unclear. Germline values: CDR1 MDHEN, CDR2 SYDVKM. The CDR3 runs to 14 residues. V shed 3 bases and J shed 1 base, with 7 bases lying between them. The CDR3 DNA is TGTGCCAGCAGTTTGTTAGGATCCTACAATGAGCAGTTCTTC. This codes for CASSLLGSYNEQFF.

This CDR3 reads CASSLGQGNTGELFF. Written as DNA, the CDR3 is TGTGCCAGCAGCTTGGGACAGGGGAACACCGGGGAGCTGTTTTTT. The chain joins TRBV5-6 to TRBJ2-2, with 7 bases that match TRBD1. CDR1 and CDR2 from the germline V gene are SGHDT and YYEEEE. The CDR3 sequence is 15 residues long. Trimming removed 0 bases from V and 1 base from J; junction bases left unmatched: 0.

The rearrangement links TRBV6-5 to TRBJ2-1; 10 bases agree with TRBD2. Germline CDR1 is MNHEY and CDR2 is SVGAGI. CDR3 length equals 15 residues. Trimming removed 0 bases from V and 7 bases from J; junction bases left unmatched: 3. Written as DNA, the CDR3 is TGTGCCAGCAGTTACTCCCATAGCGGGAGGAATGAGCAGTTCTTC. Translated: CASSYSHSGRNEQFF.

This rearrangement joins TRBV12-3 or TRBV12-4 to TRBJ2-2; D could derive from TRBD1 or TRBD2 (5 bases each). The CDR3 spans 13 residues. Trimming pared 10 bases from V and 3 bases from J, leaving 12 bases between. CDR3: CATVRGYTGELFF. The DNA of the CDR3 is TGTGCCACCGTCCGGGGCTACACCGGGGAGCTGTTTTTT.